Listed below are T cell receptor beta chains from one sample, sequenced in a study of shared clonotypes between healthy human individuals. Measured with immunoSEQ multiplex PCR; TCRdb has only the in-frame clones, and not every one. The data show some 500,000 clones, around 96% seen once. The sample consisted of naive CD4+ T cells sorted from blood. The source is a woman in her 30s in good health. Both conserved end residues are part of each CDR3. A D gene is named only where the DNA matches it firmly. The size entry is marked missing in some rows and otherwise reads once, few, many or a size class.

-	TRBV30	TRBD2	TRBJ2-7	TGTGCCTGGAGGAAGACTAGCGGGCCCCACGAGCAGTACTTC	CAWRKTSGPHEQYF
-	TRBV9	TRBD2	TRBJ2-3	TGTGCCAGTACTAGCGGGAGGAGCACAGATACGCAGTATTTT	CASTSGRSTDTQYF
-	TRBV14	TRBD1	TRBJ2-7	TGTGCCAGCAGCAGCGACAGGGGCCGAACCTACGAGCAGTACTTC	CASSSDRGRTYEQYF
-	TRBV4-1	-	TRBJ1-1	TGCGCCAGCAGCCAAGATGGGCGGGCCCGGTACACTGAAGCTTTCTTT	CASSQDGRARYTEAFF
-	TRBV28	TRBD1	TRBJ2-7	TGTGCCAGCAGTCCCACCGGGACAGGGAGGAGGTTCGAGCAGTACTTC	CASSPTGTGRRFEQYF
-	TRBV28	TRBD1	TRBJ2-5	TGTGCCAGTAGGGACAGGGCTAAGAATCATGGGTACCAAGAGACCCAGTACTTC	CASRDRAKNHGYQETQYF
-	TRBV7-3	-	TRBJ2-1	TGTGCCAGCAGCTTACAGGGAGGAGCAAACAATGAGCAGTTCTTC	CASSLQGGANNEQFF
-	TRBV28	TRBD2	TRBJ2-1	TGTGCCAGCAGGACTAGCGGGAGGGGAGGTGCGGATGAGCAGTTCTTC	CASRTSGRGGADEQFF
-	TRBV4-1	-	TRBJ1-2	TGCGCCAGCAGCCAAATCGACGGAACCCGTTGGTATGGCTACACCTTC	CASSQIDGTRWYGYTF
once	TRBV27	TRBD1	TRBJ1-1	TGTGCCAGCAGTCCCCGGACAGGCGGAATGGCTGAAGCTTTCTTT	CASSPRTGGMAEAFF
-	TRBV19	-	TRBJ2-7	TGTGCCAGTACGATTACCGTCGGCTACGAGCAGTACTTC	CASTITVGYEQYF
-	TRBV7-2	TRBD1	TRBJ2-1	TGTGCCAGCAGCCTCGGACAGGGGGCCCCATACAATGAGCAGTTCTTC	CASSLGQGAPYNEQFF
-	TRBV27	-	TRBJ2-7	TGTGCCAGCAGTAGGGTAGGACAGATCTACGAGCAGTACTTC	CASSRVGQIYEQYF
-	TRBV28	TRBD2	TRBJ2-1	TGTGCCAGCAGTGGGGCTGCGGGAGGGCCTAATGAGCAGTTCTTC	CASSGAAGGPNEQFF
-	TRBV5-1	-	TRBJ2-7	TGCGCCAGCAGCTTGGCCGAATTAACCGGGCCCTCCTACGAGCAGTACTTC	CASSLAELTGPSYEQYF
-	TRBV15	TRBD1	TRBJ1-4	TGTGCCACCAGCAGAGGTTTCGGGACAGGGGCGGAAAAACTGTTTTTT	CATSRGFGTGAEKLFF
-	TRBV18	-	TRBJ1-4	TGTGCCAGCTCGCGGAGACAATCGGATGAAAAACTGTTTTTT	CASSRRQSDEKLFF
-	TRBV5-1	TRBD1	TRBJ1-2	TGCGCCAGCAGCTTGTATGGGACAGGAACCCGAAACTATGGCTACACCTTC	CASSLYGTGTRNYGYTF
-	TRBV5-1	TRBD2	TRBJ2-1	TGCGCCAGCAACCCGAAAGATGCGGGAGGGTACAATGAGCAGTTCTTC	CASNPKDAGGYNEQFF
-	TRBV28	TRBD1	TRBJ1-1	TGTGCCAGCAGCTTATGGGAAGGGACAGGGCGGCACACTGAAGCTTTCTTT	CASSLWEGTGRHTEAFF
-	TRBV18	-	TRBJ1-1	TGTGCCAGCTCACCACCTTTGGGGACCACTGAAGCTTTCTTT	CASSPPLGTTEAFF
-	TRBV5-4	TRBD2	TRBJ2-3	TGTGCCAGCAGCCCTCGACTAGCGGAGCTCACAGATACGCAGTATTTT	CASSPRLAELTDTQYF
-	TRBV5-1	TRBD2	TRBJ2-5	TGCGCCAGCAGCGTCCTAGCGGGGGACGGAACGGAGACCCAGTACTTC	CASSVLAGDGTETQYF
-	TRBV7-7	-	TRBJ2-5	TGTGCCAGCAGCTTAGCGGGCACAGCCCAAGAGACCCAGTACTTC	CASSLAGTAQETQYF
-	TRBV2	-	TRBJ1-1	TGTGCCAGCAGTGTCGACGTGGAGGGTGAAGCTTTCTTT	CASSVDVEGEAFF
-	TRBV2	TRBD1	TRBJ2-2	TGTGCCAGCAGTGAAGCAGACAGGGTTCTCCTTCCCGGGGAGCTGTTTTTT	CASSEADRVLLPGELFF
-	TRBV11-3	-	TRBJ2-7	TGTGCCAGCAGCCTCATTCAGACAGGAGGATCCTACGAGCAGTACTTC	CASSLIQTGGSYEQYF
-	TRBV11-2	-	TRBJ1-4	TGTGCCAGCAGCTTCGAAGGGTTCGGTGAAAAACTGTTTTTT	CASSFEGFGEKLFF
-	TRBV4-2	TRBD1	TRBJ1-2	TGTGCCAGCAGCCAAGAAGGGGACAGGGGTCGGGGCTACACCTTC	CASSQEGDRGRGYTF
-	TRBV6-1	-	TRBJ1-2	TGTGCCAGCAGTTTTTTAGAGGGGTCCCATGGCTACACCTTC	CASSFLEGSHGYTF
-	TRBV10-3	-	TRBJ1-1	TGTGCCATCAGGGACGTAACCGCTGAAGCTTTCTTT	CAIRDVTAEAFF
-	TRBV4-1	TRBD2	TRBJ2-3	TGCGCCAGCAGCCCTAGGACTAGCGGGAGTGTTGGAGATACGCAGTATTTT	CASSPRTSGSVGDTQYF
-	TRBV21-1	-	TRBJ2-2	TGTGCCAGCAGCAAAGGGGACTTACCCACCGGGGAGCTGTTTTTT	CASSKGDLPTGELFF
-	TRBV7-9	-	TRBJ1-1	TGTGCCAGCAGCCCCTTGGCTGGCAGGGGAGGTGTCGACACTGAAGCTTTCTTT	CASSPLAGRGGVDTEAFF
-	TRBV18	-	TRBJ2-7	TGTGCCAGCTCACCAGGTGTCCGCTACGAGCAGTACTTC	CASSPGVRYEQYF
-	TRBV6-5	-	TRBJ2-7	TGTGCCAGCACGGGACTCGGTGGGTACGAGCAGTACTTC	CASTGLGGYEQYF
-	TRBV29-1	-	TRBJ2-7	TGCAGCGTTGTTTGGGGTACCTACGAGCAGTACTTC	CSVVWGTYEQYF
-	TRBV19	-	TRBJ1-1	TGTGCCAGTAGTATTAATATACCGGGACCGAGGAACACTGAAGCTTTCTTT	CASSINIPGPRNTEAFF
-	TRBV29-1	-	TRBJ1-2	TGCAGCGTTGGGGCAGGGGATTATGGCTACACCTTC	CSVGAGDYGYTF
-	TRBV5-1	-	TRBJ2-2	TGCGCCAGCAGCTTAAAGCCTCCCCGAAGAGGGGAGCTGTTTTTT	CASSLKPPRRGELFF
-	TRBV28	-	TRBJ2-2	TGTGCCAGCAGTTTAAGACAAGTCAACACCGGGGAGCTGTTTTTT	CASSLRQVNTGELFF
-	TRBV18	-	TRBJ1-5	TGTGCCAGCTCACCACCCGGACAGCCCGTCGATCAGCCCCAGCATTTT	CASSPPGQPVDQPQHF
once	TRBV28	TRBD1	TRBJ1-5	TGTGCCAGCAGCCTAGGACAGGGGGCGGGGGAGCCCCAGCATTTT	CASSLGQGAGEPQHF
-	TRBV7-9	TRBD2	TRBJ2-7	TGTGCCAGCAGCGACGGACCGAAGGCGGGAGTATCCGAGCAGTACTTC	CASSDGPKAGVSEQYF
-	TRBV19	-	TRBJ1-6	TGTGCCAGTAGTATAGGTGGAGGCAATTCACCCCTCCACTTT	CASSIGGGNSPLHF
-	TRBV6-5	TRBD2	TRBJ2-1	TGTGCCAGCAGACAAGGGACTAGCGGGAAGTCTGAGCAGTTCTTC	CASRQGTSGKSEQFF
-	TRBV2	TRBD2	TRBJ2-3	TGTGCCAGCAGTGATTTCCGGGAGGTCACAGATACGCAGTATTTT	CASSDFREVTDTQYF
-	TRBV7-8	TRBD2	TRBJ2-1	TGTGCCAGCAGCTTAGAGGCTAGCGGGAGCTATGAGCAGTTCTTC	CASSLEASGSYEQFF
-	TRBV28	-	TRBJ2-2	TGTGCCAGCAGTTTGTCGAACACCGGGGAGCTGTTTTTT	CASSLSNTGELFF
-	TRBV27	TRBD2	TRBJ2-3	TGTGCCAGCAGTTACCTGGCGGGAGGAGATACGCAGTATTTT	CASSYLAGGDTQYF
-	TRBV27	-	TRBJ1-2	TGTGCCAGCAGTTTTCGTCAAAACTATGGCTACACCTTC	CASSFRQNYGYTF
-	TRBV5-8	-	TRBJ2-2	TGTGCCAGCAGCTCCTGGATGGGAGTTGCCGGGGAGCTGTTTTTT	CASSSWMGVAGELFF